Each of the 5 T cell receptor beta chains below was sequenced from the same sample in a study of immune heterogeneity within non-small cell lung tumors. Amplification of TCR beta CDR3 was performed by multiplex PCR with 32 V and 13 J primers. TCRdb re-called the multiplex PCR reads with MiXCR, one entry per CDR3 protein. The sample yields some 19,000 distinct CDR3 sequences, under 30% seen once. Bulk tumor genomic DNA was the template, and each sample received about 600 ng. Surgeons took several biopsies per primary tumor, spaced far apart, during surgery. Curative surgical treatment was performed in patients who had newly diagnosed, untreated non-small cell lung cancer. The sample taken for sequencing was lung tumor tissue. These receptor sequences come from a man between 35 and 55 years old with non-small cell lung cancer.

The chain recombines TRBV20-1 with TRBJ2-4; TRBD2 agrees at 12 bases. Germline V gene lookup returns CDR1 DFQATT and CDR2 SNEGSKA (reference sequence). The trim removed 3 bases at V and 8 bases at J, leaving 5 bases unmatched. The CDR3 extends over 14 amino acids. CDR3 in amino acids: CSARSRLAGDIQYF. DNA of the CDR3: TGCAGTGCTAGGTCCCGACTAGCGGGGGACATTCAGTACTTC.

V gene TRBV5-5 combines with J gene TRBJ2-3, with TRBD2 matching over 8 bases. Trimming took 4 bases from V and 5 from J; bases not matched to a gene: 6. The CDR3 extends over 14 amino acids. Germline V gene sequence: CDR1 SGHKS, CDR2 YYEKEE (reference sequence). CDR3 protein: CASSPGLAGDTQYF. The DNA of the CDR3 is TGTGCCAGCAGCCCAGGACTAGCAGGAGATACGCAGTATTTT.

The chain combines TRBV5-8 with TRBJ1-2; the D gene is possibly TRBD1 (5 bases). CDR1 is SGHTS and CDR2 is YDEGEE in the germline V gene. The CDR3 has 15 amino acids. V dropped 4 bases and J dropped 4 bases, with 17 bases sitting between them. The CDR3 protein is CASSRATTGGYGYTF. The CDR3 DNA is TGTGCCAGCAGCAGGGCCACCACAGGTGGCTATGGCTACACCTTC.

This clonotype was counted between two and nine times. The chain recombines TRBV5-1 with TRBJ2-1, with a tentative D call TRBD1 (6 bases). Germline loops: CDR1 SGHRS, CDR2 YFSETQ. Trimming shortened V by 3 bases and J by 10 bases, and 11 bases separated the two germline ends. The CDR3 length is 12 residues. As DNA, the CDR3 is TGCGCCAGCAGCTCAACAGGGATAGAGCAGTTCTTC. Protein: CASSSTGIEQFF.

Details on this clonotype: The CDR3 ends on some other residue instead of the conserved phenylalanine or tryptophan, so this is likely a read error. The limits of the CDR3 on the DNA are not certain, so only TCRdb's listed CDR3 is given. The gene calls are TRBV30 and TRBJ2-7; the listed D gene, TRBD1, was not tested against the DNA. Germline lookup yields CDR1 GTSNPN and CDR2 SVGIG (reference sequence). A total of 15 residues make up the CDR3, ends included. The CDR3 reads CAWSPRDQGAYEQSL.